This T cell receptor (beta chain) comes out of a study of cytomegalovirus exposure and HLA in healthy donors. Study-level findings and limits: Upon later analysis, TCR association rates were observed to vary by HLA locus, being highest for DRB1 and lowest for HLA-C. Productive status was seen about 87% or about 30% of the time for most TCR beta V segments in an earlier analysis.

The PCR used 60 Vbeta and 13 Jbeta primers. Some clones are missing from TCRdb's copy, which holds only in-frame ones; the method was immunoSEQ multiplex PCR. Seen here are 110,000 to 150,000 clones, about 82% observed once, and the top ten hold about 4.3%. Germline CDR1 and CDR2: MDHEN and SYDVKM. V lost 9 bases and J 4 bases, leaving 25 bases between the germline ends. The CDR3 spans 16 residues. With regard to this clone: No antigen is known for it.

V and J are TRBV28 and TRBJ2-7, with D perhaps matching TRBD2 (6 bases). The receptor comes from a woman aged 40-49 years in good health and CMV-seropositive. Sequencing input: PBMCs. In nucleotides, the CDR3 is TGTGCCAGTTTGACCCCGGGAGACAGTGAACCTTACGAGCAGTACTTC. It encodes CASLTPGDSEPYEQYF.